This T cell receptor beta chain was identified in a study of PD-L1 blockade in urothelial cancer (dated by TCRdb to 2015 to 2018). In the study overall: All patients started therapy around 2014 and received atezolizumab 1,200 mg intravenously every 3 weeks. About nine tenths of the roughly 29 patients were identified as males with urothelial cancer of bladder origin, and a prior smoking history was reported by 18 of 29 patients. Patients had an ECOG performance status of 0 or 1 and had received between 0 and 3 prior chemotherapy regimens. Blood samples were analyzed 3 weeks after the start of treatment (second dose) and 6 weeks after the start of treatment. A median of roughly 140,000 T cells and approximately 86,000 unique TCRs was obtained from blood samples, and a median clonality of around 0.072 was observed. The study was an exploratory multi-omic analysis of somatic, immune and clinical correlates of response to PD-L1 blockade with atezolizumab in urothelial cancer. Pretreatment tumor samples and matched peripheral blood, collected serially before and after atezolizumab treatment, underwent TCR sequencing. Durable clinical benefit meant progression-free survival longer than 6 months, and TCR features were also tested against progression-free and overall survival. In the same patients who had TCR sequencing, pretreatment tumors also underwent whole exome sequencing and RNA sequencing. Nine or ten patients reached durable clinical benefit, while 15 to 25 patients did not. Twenty-nine patients had pretreatment blood TCR-seq, some 25 had at least one posttreatment blood collection, and some 25 had tumor TCR-seq.

A note on this clone: Its specific antigen is unknown. The sample holds no much larger clone one base away, and base qualities are not on file.

Study-wide findings and limitations: Small sample size (n ≈ 28) and many exploratory analyses mean the results are intended to be hypothesis-generating. Among patients with durable benefit, tumor-associated TCR clones showed greater expansion in peripheral blood 3 weeks after treatment started (n ≈ 23, p = 0.022). Improved progression-free and overall survival was associated with having pretreatment peripheral blood TCR clonality below the median.

A total of around 30 patients with locally advanced or metastatic urothelial carcinoma, treated at Memorial Sloan Kettering on a trial protocol, made up the cohort. Peripheral blood mononuclear cells were collected from each patient pretreatment and during treatment, giving between 1 and 8 total time points per patient. The Qiagen DNeasy Blood extraction kit was used to purify genomic DNA from total PBMCs and from tumor samples. PBMCs were collected pretreatment and during treatment, and were isolated and stored as previously described. The CDR3, cysteine through phenylalanine, is 17 amino acids long. Just the 51-base CDR3 DNA is kept, in frame starting at base 1. The germline V gene sets CDR1 to MGHRA and CDR2 to YSYEKL. Clipping removes 0 bases from V and 3 bases from J, with 6 as the unmatched junction base count. Each PCR received spiked-in synthetic TCR analog templates so that absolute template abundance could be estimated from read counts. TCRbeta CDR3 regions were amplified from genomic DNA with bias-controlled V and J gene primers using the immunoSEQ assay. Sequencing of rearranged TCRbeta segments was done at approximately 20X coverage. In the source study's methods: Sequencing errors were corrected by clustering and CDR3s were annotated against IMGT to assign V, D and J genes. Downstream analyses used only productive TCRbeta rearrangements, leaving out any out-of-frame or stop-codon sequences. Clonality was calculated as one minus the Shannon entropy normalized by the log of the number of unique productive sequences. Clones differing between time points or between blood and tumor were identified using Fisher's exact test with Benjamini-Hochberg correction, with an adjusted p below 0.01 applied as the threshold. TCRdb mirrors the immuneACCESS table, restricted to in-frame sequences. Some clones are absent from its copies; in checked studies, under half trace to an unresolved V gene, and the reason for the others is unknown. The V and J calls and clone size were taken over from that table, and D and trimming were inferred from the DNA. The sample table contains roughly 26,000 clones; only one count was recorded for 75% to 90% of them. The top ten hold roughly a third of the sample.

This receptor was taken from a man between 60 and 70 years old with urothelial cancer. The sequence joins TRBV4-1 to TRBJ2-1; 9 central nucleotides agree with TRBD2. The input for sequencing was PBMCs, taken around atezolizumab (anti-PD-L1) treatment. The DNA sequence is given as TGCGCCAGCAGCCAAGAAGGTCTAGCGGGATTCTACAATGAGCAGTTCTTC. Translated, this gives CASSQEGLAGFYNEQFF.